The rows below give T cell receptor beta chains drawn from one sample of a study of monozygotic twins with inflammatory bowel disease. TCRdb re-called the 5' RACE reads, yielding one record per CDR3 amino acid sequence without DNA. In all, the sample yields more than 75,000 distinct CDR3 sequences. Sequenced: blood. These receptor sequences come from a human donor with ulcerative colitis or Crohn's disease, or a healthy co-twin of an affected twin (not recorded which). Both conserved end residues are part of each CDR3. Each record gives: J gene, V gene, CDR3 protein.

TRBJ1-4 | TRBV20-1 | CSAPPGRQSEKLFF
TRBJ1-2 | TRBV6-1 | CASSQSGSPLLNYGYTF
TRBJ2-7 | TRBV5-1 | CASSLVRGYEQYF
TRBJ1-4 | TRBV29-1 | CSVDPGDGDEKLFF
TRBJ2-3 | TRBV12-3/TRBV12-4 | CASTRDYTDTQYF
TRBJ1-6 | TRBV19 | CASSNGRNNSPLHF
TRBJ2-3 | TRBV4-2 | CASSQETGARLGDTQYF
TRBJ2-2 | TRBV7-2 | CASSQSDTGELFF
TRBJ1-6 | TRBV7-9 | CASSLEGTPLHF
TRBJ2-7 | TRBV5-4 | CASSALGLEQYF
TRBJ1-5 | TRBV15 | CATSRRAGSNQPQHF
TRBJ2-1 | TRBV7-8 | CASSEDSSLTSWIEQFF
TRBJ1-2 | TRBV7-9 | CASSSRNYGYTF
TRBJ2-5 | TRBV2 | CASSDNGRTGSETQYF
TRBJ2-7 | TRBV20-1 | CSARDRPAGASHYEQYF
TRBJ2-3 | TRBV20-1 | CSAPMDRGRLPDTQYF
TRBJ1-4 | TRBV3-1 | CASSPDVATNEKLFF
TRBJ2-7 | TRBV7-8 | CASSLSSEQYF
TRBJ2-2 | TRBV20-1 | CSARGLGPDTGELFF
TRBJ1-2 | TRBV5-6 | CASRSVGANYGYTF
TRBJ1-3 | TRBV5-6 | CASSPGDIIGNTIYF
TRBJ1-1 | TRBV7-8 | CASSLDQKEAFF
TRBJ1-1 | TRBV25-1 | CASSEPGARDTEAFF
TRBJ2-3 | TRBV5-1 | CASSPPDRGLTDTQYF
TRBJ1-2 | TRBV19 | CASSIDPEGRGYGYTF
TRBJ2-3 | TRBV6-4 | CASSDSTSGGAADTQYF
TRBJ1-2 | TRBV7-2 | CASSLAVRNYGYTF
TRBJ2-1 | TRBV5-1 | CASSIQGREYNEQFF
TRBJ2-7 | TRBV20-1 | CSARSWQGADEQYF
TRBJ2-1 | TRBV5-1 | CASSLVQGAYNEQFF
TRBJ2-7 | TRBV6-1 | CASSDRVAYEQYF
TRBJ2-3 | TRBV4-1 | CASSQRTGGASTDTQYF
TRBJ1-5 | TRBV5-6 | CASSSRGVQPQHF
TRBJ1-1 | TRBV3-1 | CASSQGGQGQNTEAFF
TRBJ2-1 | TRBV6-4 | CASSEFDGGVSEQFF
TRBJ1-2 | TRBV12-3/TRBV12-4 | CASSLALMGPIYGYTF
TRBJ1-5 | TRBV20-1 | CSAGKQGSNQPQHF
TRBJ1-5 | TRBV7-9 | CASSLGNQPQHF
TRBJ2-3 | TRBV20-1 | CSARFSGGGTDTQYF
TRBJ1-5 | TRBV6-5 | CASSSTGRSNQPQHF
TRBJ2-7 | TRBV12-3/TRBV12-4 | CASSQGAKNEQYF
TRBJ2-2 | TRBV19 | CASSIIETETGELFF
TRBJ2-1 | TRBV4-1 | CASSQVGGMSSYNEQFF
TRBJ2-2 | TRBV10-3 | CAISKLAGGPVELFF
TRBJ1-2 | TRBV6-5 | CASSYSEDTNLGYTF
TRBJ2-1 | TRBV20-1 | CSARSASGDFYNEQFF
TRBJ1-4 | TRBV27 | CASSHRAGDEKLFF
TRBJ2-2 | TRBV25-1 | CASSVAGELFF
TRBJ2-7 | TRBV9 | CASSLGTGRGEQYF
TRBJ1-5 | TRBV7-8 | CASSLFGNLGQPQHF
TRBJ1-2 | TRBV11-3 | CASSLSAAAGRSYGYTF
TRBJ2-7 | TRBV20-1 | CSARDPHSIFF
TRBJ2-5 | TRBV25-1 | CASSEFIRGQETQYF
TRBJ2-7 | TRBV29-1 | CSVEEEGGGYEQYF
TRBJ1-5 | TRBV7-6 | CASSPQDLGGNQPQHF
TRBJ1-1 | TRBV6-1 | CASSEPGGGNTEAFF
TRBJ2-3 | TRBV20-1 | CSAKYGTTDTQYF
TRBJ2-7 | TRBV6-6 | CASSYSGTGVEQYF
TRBJ1-1 | TRBV5-1 | CASSVGQLNTEAFF
TRBJ1-1 | TRBV6-1 | CASSKYLTGAYTEAFF